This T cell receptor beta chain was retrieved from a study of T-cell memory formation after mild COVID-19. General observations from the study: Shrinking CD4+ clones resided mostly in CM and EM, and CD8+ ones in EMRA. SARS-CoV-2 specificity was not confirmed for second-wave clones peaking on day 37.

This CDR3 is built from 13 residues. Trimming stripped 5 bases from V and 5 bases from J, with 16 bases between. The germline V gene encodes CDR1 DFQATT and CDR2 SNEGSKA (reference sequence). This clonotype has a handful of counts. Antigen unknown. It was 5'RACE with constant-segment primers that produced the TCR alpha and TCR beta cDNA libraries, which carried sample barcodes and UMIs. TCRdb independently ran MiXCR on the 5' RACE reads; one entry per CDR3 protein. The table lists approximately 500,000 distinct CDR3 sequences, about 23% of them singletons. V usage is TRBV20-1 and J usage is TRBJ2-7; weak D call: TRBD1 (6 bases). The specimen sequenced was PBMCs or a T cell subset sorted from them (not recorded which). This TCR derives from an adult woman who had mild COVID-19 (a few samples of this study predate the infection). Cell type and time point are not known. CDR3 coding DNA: TGCAGTGCTCCCCGGGCAGGGACAAACGAGCAGTACTTC. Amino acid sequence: CSAPRAGTNEQYF.